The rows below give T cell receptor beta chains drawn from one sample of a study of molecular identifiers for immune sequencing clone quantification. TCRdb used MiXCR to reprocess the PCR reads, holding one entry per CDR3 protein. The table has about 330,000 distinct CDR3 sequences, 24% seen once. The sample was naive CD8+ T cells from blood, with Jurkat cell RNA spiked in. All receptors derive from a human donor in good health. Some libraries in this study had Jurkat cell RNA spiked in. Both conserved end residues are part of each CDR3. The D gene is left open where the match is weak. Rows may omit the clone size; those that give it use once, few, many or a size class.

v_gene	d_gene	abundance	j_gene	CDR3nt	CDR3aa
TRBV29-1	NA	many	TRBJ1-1	TGCAGCGTTGAAGGGGGACCTATGAACACTGAAGCTTTCTTT	CSVEGGPMNTEAFF
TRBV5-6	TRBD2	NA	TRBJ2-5	TGTGCCAGCAGCCGGGGACTAGCGGGAGACTTGAGGGCCCAGTACTTC	CASSRGLAGDLRAQYF
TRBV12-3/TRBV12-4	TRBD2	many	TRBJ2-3	TGTGCCAGCAGCCCCGACGGGACTAGCTCCCGGGATACGCAGTATTTT	CASSPDGTSSRDTQYF
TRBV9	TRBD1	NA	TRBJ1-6	TGTGCCGTCCCGCTGGGCCAGGGGGATTATGATTCACCCCTCCACTTT	CAVPLGQGDYDSPLHF
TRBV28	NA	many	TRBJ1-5	TGTGCCAGCAGGAATAATCAGCCCCAGCATTTT	CASRNNQPQHF
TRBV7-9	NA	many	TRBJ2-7	TGTGCCAGCAGCTTGAGTTTTCCTACCTACGAGCAGTACTTC	CASSLSFPTYEQYF
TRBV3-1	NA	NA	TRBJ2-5	TGTGCCAGCAGCCAAGGGGGCCGACTAGGAGGAGTTGAGACCCAGTACTTC	CASSQGGRLGGVETQYF
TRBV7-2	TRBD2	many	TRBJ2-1	TGTGCCAGCAGCCCGGGGGAGGGTCCCTCTCATGAGCAGTTCTTC	CASSPGEGPSHEQFF
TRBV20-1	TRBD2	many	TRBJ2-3	TGCAGTGCTAGCCGGGGAGGGAGTACAGATACGCAGTATTTT	CSASRGGSTDTQYF
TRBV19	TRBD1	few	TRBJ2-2	TGTGCCAGTAGTAGACAGGGTGAGACCGGGGAGCTGTTTTTT	CASSRQGETGELFF
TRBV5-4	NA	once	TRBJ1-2	TGTGCCAGCAGCTACAGCGGGGGCTACACCTTC	CASSYSGGYTF
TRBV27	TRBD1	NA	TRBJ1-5	TGTGCCAGCAGTTTAGGACAGGGTCGACCCCAGCATTTT	CASSLGQGRPQHF
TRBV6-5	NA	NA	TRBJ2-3	TGTGCCAGCAGTTACTCTTTTGGGACACTTGGTATAGATACGCAGTATTTT	CASSYSFGTLGIDTQYF